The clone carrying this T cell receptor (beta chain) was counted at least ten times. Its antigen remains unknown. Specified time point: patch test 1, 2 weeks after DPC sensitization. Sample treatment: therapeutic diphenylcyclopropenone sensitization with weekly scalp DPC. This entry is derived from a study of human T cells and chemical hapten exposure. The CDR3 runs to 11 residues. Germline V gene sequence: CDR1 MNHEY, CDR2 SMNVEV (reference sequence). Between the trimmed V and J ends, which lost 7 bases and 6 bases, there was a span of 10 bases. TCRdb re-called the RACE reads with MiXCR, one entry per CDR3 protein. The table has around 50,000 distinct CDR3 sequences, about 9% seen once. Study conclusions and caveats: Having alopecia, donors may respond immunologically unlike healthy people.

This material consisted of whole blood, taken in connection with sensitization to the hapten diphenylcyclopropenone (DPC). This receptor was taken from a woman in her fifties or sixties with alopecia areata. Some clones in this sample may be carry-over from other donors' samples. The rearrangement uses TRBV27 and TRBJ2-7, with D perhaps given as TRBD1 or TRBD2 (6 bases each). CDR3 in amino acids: CASKGGLEQYF. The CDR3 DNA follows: TGTGCCAGCAAGGGGGGTCTCGAGCAGTACTTC.